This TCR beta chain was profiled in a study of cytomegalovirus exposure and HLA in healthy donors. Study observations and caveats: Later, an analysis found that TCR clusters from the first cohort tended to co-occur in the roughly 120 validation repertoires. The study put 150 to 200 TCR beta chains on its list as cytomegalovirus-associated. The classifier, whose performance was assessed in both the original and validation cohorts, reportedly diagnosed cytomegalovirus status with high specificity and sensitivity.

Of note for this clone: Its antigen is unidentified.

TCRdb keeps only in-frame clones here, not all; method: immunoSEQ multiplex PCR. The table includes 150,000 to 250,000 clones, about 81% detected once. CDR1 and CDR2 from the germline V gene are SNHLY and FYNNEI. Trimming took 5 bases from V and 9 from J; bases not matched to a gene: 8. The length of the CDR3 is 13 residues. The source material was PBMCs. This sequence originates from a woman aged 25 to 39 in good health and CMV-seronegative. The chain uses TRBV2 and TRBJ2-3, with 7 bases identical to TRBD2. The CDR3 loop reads CASSKAGLETQYF. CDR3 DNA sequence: TGTGCCAGCAGTAAGGCCGGACTAGAGACGCAGTATTTT. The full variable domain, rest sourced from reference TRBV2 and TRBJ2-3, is EPEVTQTPSHQVTQMGQEVILRCVPISNHLYFYWYRQILGQKVEFLVSFYNNEISEKSEIFDDQFSVERPDGSNFTLKIRSTKLEDSAMYFCASSKAGLETQYFGPGTRLTVL.